The source of this T cell receptor beta chain is a study of blood T cell repertoires in COVID-19. Looking at the study overall: Spain, Italy and the United States supplied samples that represented acute and convalescent COVID-19. T cells, B-cell-depleted T cells, or PBMCs provided the cDNA or gDNA that served as material.

As handled by the study authors: Quantification of nucleated cells was approximated via reference gene primer amplification. Data came from immunoSEQ multiplex PCR; TCRdb stores just in-frame clones and leaves some out. Clone size and the V and J calls come from that table; the DNA yielded D and trimming. Here the sample spans approximately 67,000 clones, roughly nine tenths being singletons. The length of the CDR3 is 16 residues. V lost 5 bases to trimming and J lost 0 bases, with 14 bases between them. CDR1 is SGHVS and CDR2 is FQNEAQ in the germline V gene. V usage is TRBV7-8 and J usage is TRBJ2-1, with D possibly TRBD2 on 5 matching bases. This receptor was identified in a human donor in a cohort sampled during active COVID-19. The sequenced sample consisted of peripheral blood. Written as DNA, the CDR3 is TGTGCCAGCAGCGTTATAGCGCCGAGCTCCTACAATGAGCAGTTCTTC. Translated: CASSVIAPSSYNEQFF.